Shown below are 11 T cell receptor beta chains from a single sample sequenced in a study of blood T cell repertoires in COVID-19. Some clones are missing from TCRdb's copy, which holds only in-frame ones; the method was immunoSEQ multiplex PCR. In the table there are about 190,000 clones, 60% to 80% of which are singletons. The sequenced material came from peripheral blood. The receptors stem from a woman in her sixties or seventies with acute or convalescent COVID-19.

The V call is TRBV21-1, the J call TRBJ1-1; the table names TRBD1, a call not compared with the DNA. TRBV21-1 is recorded as a pseudogene. This CDR3 is built from 12 residues. As DNA, the CDR3 is TGTGCCAGCAGCCCCCGTGCCAGTGAAGCTTTCTTT. It translates to CASSPRASEAFF.

This chain connects TRBV5-1 to TRBJ2-5, with D maybe TRBD2 (6 bases). This CDR3 contains 13 residues. Germline CDR1 reads SGHRS; CDR2 reads YFSETQ. V was cut by 2 bases and J by 5 bases, with 10 bases left in between. The CDR3 nucleotides are TGCGCCAGCAGCTTACGGGAGAGGGAGACCCAGTACTTC. This gives the protein CASSLRERETQYF.

This clone was seen once. The chain is built from TRBV5-8 and TRBJ1-1; D perhaps matches TRBD1 (5 bases). The CDR3 is 16 amino acids. Trimming removed 3 bases at V and 4 bases at J, with 19 bases between. Germline V gene sequence: CDR1 SGHTS, CDR2 YDEGEE. The CDR3 loop is CASSWVRRGGSTEAFF. The CDR3 nucleotides read TGTGCCAGCAGCTGGGTCCGGCGGGGCGGGAGCACTGAAGCTTTCTTT.

This chain uses TRBV29-1 with TRBJ2-2, with 9 bases fitting TRBD2. J gave up 0 bases and V 5 bases, and 1 base lay outside the gene matches. Germline V lookup: CDR1 SQVTM, CDR2 ANQGSEA. The CDR3 covers 14 residues. DNA of the CDR3: TGCAGCGTTCTAGCGGGGACGAACACCGGGGAGCTGTTTTTT. As protein: CSVLAGTNTGELFF.

The rearrangement links TRBV14 to TRBJ1-1, with 7 bases that match TRBD1. This CDR3 region has 17 residues. Per the germline V gene, CDR1 is SGHDN and CDR2 is FVKESK. V was pared by 2 bases and J by 4 bases, with 13 bases of the junction left unmatched. DNA of the CDR3: TGTGCCAGCAGCCAAAGATCGACAGGGTACGGGGGCACTGAAGCTTTCTTT. This encodes CASSQRSTGYGGTEAFF. Full variable domain (rest looked up from reference TRBV14 and TRBJ1-1): EAGVTQFPSHSVIEKGQTVTLRCDPISGHDNLYWYRRVMGKEIKFLLHFVKESKQDESGMPNNRFLAERTGGTYSTLKVQPAELEDSGVYFCASSQRSTGYGGTEAFFGQGTRLTVV.

The rearrangement uses TRBV5-1 and TRBJ2-5; TRBD2 agrees at 7 bases. The germline CDR1 and CDR2 sequences are SGHRS and YFSETQ. The length of the CDR3 is 15 residues. The V gene end was trimmed by 0 bases and the J gene end by 2 bases; junction bases not matched to a gene: 4. The CDR3 protein is CASSLAPSGQETQYF. CDR3 nucleotide sequence: TGCGCCAGCAGCTTGGCCCCTAGCGGACAAGAGACCCAGTACTTC.

CDR3 region: CSVEDSGDTQYF. CDR3 in DNA: TGCAGCGTTGAGGATAGCGGGGATACGCAGTATTTT. The V and J genes are TRBV29-1 and TRBJ2-3, with 7 bases aligning to TRBD2. CDR3 length equals 12 residues. From germline, CDR1 is SQVTM and CDR2 ANQGSEA. The V and J ends lost 3 bases and 6 bases, in that order; junction bases with no gene match: 3.

The table lists this clone with a count of one. CDR3 amino acids: CASSLAEYTGELFF. The CDR3 coding sequence is TGCGCCAGCAGCTTGGCTGAGTACACCGGGGAGCTGTTTTTT. The chain has TRBV5-1 and TRBJ2-2; D not certain. This CDR3 is built from 14 residues. V was clipped by 0 bases and J by 3 bases, with 6 bases between them. Looked up from germline, CDR1 is SGHRS and CDR2 is YFSETQ.

The gene calls are TRBV15 and TRBJ2-7, with TRBD2 as a possible D gene (6 bases). Germline values: CDR1 LNHNV, CDR2 YYDKDF (reference sequence). Between the trimmed V and J ends, which lost 0 bases and 0 bases, there was a span of 9 bases. The CDR3 has 15 amino acids. The CDR3 region is CATSRDGGSSYEQYF. CDR3 in DNA: TGTGCCACCAGCAGAGATGGGGGGAGCTCCTACGAGCAGTACTTC. The full variable domain, its missing parts supplied by reference TRBV15 and TRBJ2-7, is DAMVIQNPRYQVTQFGKPVTLSCSQTLNHNVMYWYQQKSSQAPKLLFHYYDKDFNNEADTPDNFQSRRPNTSFCFLDIRSPGLGDTAMYLCATSRDGGSSYEQYFGPGTRLTVT.

The chain has TRBV5-5 and TRBJ1-5, with D unclear. Germline V gives CDR1 SGHKS, CDR2 YYEKEE (reference sequence). Trimming shortened V by 4 bases and J by 1 base, and 12 bases separated the two germline ends. The CDR3 loop spans 15 amino acids. The CDR3: CASSPRPLSNQPQHF. CDR3 coding DNA: TGTGCCAGCAGCCCCAGGCCCTTGAGCAATCAGCCCCAGCATTTT.

The V and J genes are TRBV24-1 and TRBJ2-1; D remains unclear. Trimming shortened V by 9 bases and J by 10 bases, and 15 bases separated the two germline ends. This CDR3 spans 12 amino acids. Germline CDR1 KGHDR, CDR2 SFDVKD. The CDR3 loop reads CATSTLSREQFF. In nucleotides, the CDR3 is TGTGCCACCTCCACACTCTCTAGGGAGCAGTTCTTC.